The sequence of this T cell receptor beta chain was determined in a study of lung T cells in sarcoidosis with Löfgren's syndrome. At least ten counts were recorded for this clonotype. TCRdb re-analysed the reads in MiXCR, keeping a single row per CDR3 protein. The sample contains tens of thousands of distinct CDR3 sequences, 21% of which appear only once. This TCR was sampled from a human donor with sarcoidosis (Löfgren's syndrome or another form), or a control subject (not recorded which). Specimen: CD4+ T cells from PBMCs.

The DNA of the CDR3 is TGTGCCAGCAGCCCCATCCAGGGGATTTTACAGCCCCAGCATTTT. Residues: CASSPIQGILQPQHF. This chain uses TRBV7-6 with TRBJ1-5, with D maybe TRBD1 (6 bases). CDR3 size: 15 residues. Germline CDR1 reads SGHVS; CDR2 reads FNYEAQ. Between the trimmed V and J ends, which lost 5 bases and 7 bases, there was a span of 18 bases.